This T cell receptor beta chain was sequenced in a study of blood T cell repertoires in COVID-19. V shed 1 base, J shed 5 bases, and the junction held 10 bases outside the gene matches. Per germline, CDR1 LGHDT and CDR2 YNNKEL (reference sequence). This CDR3 spans 16 amino acids. TCRdb keeps only in-frame clones here, not all; method: immunoSEQ multiplex PCR. This sample has around 300,000 clones, with approximately 90% found just once. The sample was peripheral blood. V is TRBV3-1 (or the pseudogene TRBV3-2) and J is TRBJ1-1; TRBD1 matches at 7 bases. The source of this sequence is a woman aged 30 to 39 with COVID-19, enrolled during active disease. In DNA form, the CDR3 reads TGTGCCAGCAGCCAAGGACAGGGTCCCCGGAAAACTGAAGCTTTCTTT. Translation gives CASSQGQGPRKTEAFF.